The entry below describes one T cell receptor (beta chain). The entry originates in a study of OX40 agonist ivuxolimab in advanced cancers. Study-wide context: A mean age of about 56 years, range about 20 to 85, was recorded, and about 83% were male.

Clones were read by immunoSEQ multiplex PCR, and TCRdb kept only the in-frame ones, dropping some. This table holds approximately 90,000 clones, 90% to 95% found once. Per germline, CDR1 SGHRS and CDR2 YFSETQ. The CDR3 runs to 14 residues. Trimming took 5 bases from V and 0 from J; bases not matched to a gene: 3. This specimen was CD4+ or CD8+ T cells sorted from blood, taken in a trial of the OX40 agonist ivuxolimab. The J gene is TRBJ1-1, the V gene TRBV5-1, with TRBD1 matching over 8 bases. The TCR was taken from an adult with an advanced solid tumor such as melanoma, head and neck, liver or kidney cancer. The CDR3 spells CASSGTGLNTEAFF. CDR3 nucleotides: TGCGCCAGCAGTGGGACAGGTTTGAACACTGAAGCTTTCTTT.